The clone carrying this T cell receptor beta chain was seen only a few times. Its specificity is unknown. This sequence may be a read error, since a much larger clone differs from it by one base. Germline V gene lookup returns CDR1 LGHNA and CDR2 YNFKEQ. The CDR3 covers 13 residues. Trimming stripped 3 bases from V and 4 bases from J, with 6 bases between. This record belongs to a study of T-cell memory formation after mild COVID-19. Overall study results and limits: Clones that got smaller from day 15 to 85 had even CD4/CD8, while clones growing later tipped toward CD4+. There were some responding clones in pre-infection memory, which suggested that cross-reactive memory had joined.

5'RACE with constant-segment primers built TCRalpha and TCRbeta cDNA libraries with UMIs. TCRdb used MiXCR to reprocess the 5' RACE reads, holding one entry per CDR3 protein. The table has a few hundred thousand distinct CDR3 sequences, less than 25% seen once. This chain joins TRBV4-2 and TRBJ2-2; unclear D gene. Sequenced sample: PBMCs or a T cell subset sorted from them (not recorded which). This clonotype originated in an adult woman who had mild COVID-19 (a few samples of this study predate the infection). Cell type and time point are not known. The CDR3 region has the DNA TGTGCCAGCAGCCAGGAGATCACCGGGGAGCTGTTTTTT. As protein: CASSQEITGELFF.